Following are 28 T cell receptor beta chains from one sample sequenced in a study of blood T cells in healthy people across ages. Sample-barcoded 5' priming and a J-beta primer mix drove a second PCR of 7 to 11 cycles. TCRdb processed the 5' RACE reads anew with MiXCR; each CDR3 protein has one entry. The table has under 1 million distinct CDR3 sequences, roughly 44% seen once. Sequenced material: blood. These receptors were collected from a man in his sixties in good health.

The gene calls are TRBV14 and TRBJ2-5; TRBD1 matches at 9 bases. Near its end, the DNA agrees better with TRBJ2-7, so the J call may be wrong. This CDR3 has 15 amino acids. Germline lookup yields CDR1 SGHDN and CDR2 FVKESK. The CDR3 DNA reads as TGTGCCAGCAGCCTACCGGGACAGGGCATTTACGAGCAGTACTTC. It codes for CASSLPGQGIYEQYF.

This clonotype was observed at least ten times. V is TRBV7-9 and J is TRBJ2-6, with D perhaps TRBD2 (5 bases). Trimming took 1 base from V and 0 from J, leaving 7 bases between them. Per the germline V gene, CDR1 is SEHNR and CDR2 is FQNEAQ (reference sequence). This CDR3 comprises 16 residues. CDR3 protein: CASSLVGSSGANVLTF. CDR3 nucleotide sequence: TGTGCCAGCAGCTTAGTAGGGAGCTCTGGGGCCAACGTCCTGACTTTC.

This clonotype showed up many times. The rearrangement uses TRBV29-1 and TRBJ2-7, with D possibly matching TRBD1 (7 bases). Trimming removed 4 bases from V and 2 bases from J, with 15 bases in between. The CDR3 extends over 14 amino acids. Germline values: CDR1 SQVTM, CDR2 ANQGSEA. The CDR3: CSVGAGGKTYEQYF. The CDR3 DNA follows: TGCAGCGTTGGGGCAGGGGGGAAGACCTACGAGCAGTACTTC.

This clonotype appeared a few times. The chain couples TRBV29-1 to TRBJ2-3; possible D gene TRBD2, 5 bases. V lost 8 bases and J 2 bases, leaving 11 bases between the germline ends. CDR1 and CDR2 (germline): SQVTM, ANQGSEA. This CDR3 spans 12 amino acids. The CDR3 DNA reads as TGCAGCTCCGCCGGGATCACAGATACGCAGTATTTT. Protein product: CSSAGITDTQYF.

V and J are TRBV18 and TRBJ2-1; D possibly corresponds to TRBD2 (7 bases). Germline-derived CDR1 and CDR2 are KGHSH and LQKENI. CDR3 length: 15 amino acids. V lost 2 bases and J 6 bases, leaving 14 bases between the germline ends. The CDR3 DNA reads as TGTGCCAGCTCACCAGGGCAGGGGACTATCAATGAGCAGTTCTTC. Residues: CASSPGQGTINEQFF. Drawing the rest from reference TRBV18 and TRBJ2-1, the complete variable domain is NAGVMQNPRHLVRRRGQEARLRCSPMKGHSHVYWYRQLPEEGLKFMVYLQKENIIDESGMPKERFSAEFPKEGPSILRIQQVVRGDSAAYFCASSPGQGTINEQFFGPGTRLTVL.

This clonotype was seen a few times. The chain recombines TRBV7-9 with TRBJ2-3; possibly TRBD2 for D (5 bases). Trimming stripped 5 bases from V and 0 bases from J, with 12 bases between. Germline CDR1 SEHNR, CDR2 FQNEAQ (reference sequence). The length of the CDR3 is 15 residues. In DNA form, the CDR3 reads TGTGCCAGCAGCCAAGGACTGGCTAGCACAGATACGCAGTATTTT. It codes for CASSQGLASTDTQYF.

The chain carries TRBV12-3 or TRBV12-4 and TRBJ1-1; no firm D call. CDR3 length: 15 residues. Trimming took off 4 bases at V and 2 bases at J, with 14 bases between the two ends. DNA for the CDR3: TGTGCCAGCAGTTACCTCGGGCAAAGCAACACTGAAGCTTTCTTT. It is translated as CASSYLGQSNTEAFF.

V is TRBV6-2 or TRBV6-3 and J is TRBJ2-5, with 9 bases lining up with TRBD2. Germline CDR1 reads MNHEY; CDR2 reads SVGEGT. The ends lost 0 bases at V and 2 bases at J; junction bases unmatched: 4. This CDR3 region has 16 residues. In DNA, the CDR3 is TGTGCCAGCAGTTACTCCGGGACTAGCTTTCAAGAGACCCAGTACTTC. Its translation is CASSYSGTSFQETQYF.

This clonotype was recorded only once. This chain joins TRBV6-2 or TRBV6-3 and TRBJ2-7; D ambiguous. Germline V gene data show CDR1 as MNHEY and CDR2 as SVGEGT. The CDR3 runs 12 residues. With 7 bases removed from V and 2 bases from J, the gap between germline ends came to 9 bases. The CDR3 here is CASTWGPYEQYF. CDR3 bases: TGTGCCAGCACGTGGGGTCCCTACGAGCAGTACTTC.

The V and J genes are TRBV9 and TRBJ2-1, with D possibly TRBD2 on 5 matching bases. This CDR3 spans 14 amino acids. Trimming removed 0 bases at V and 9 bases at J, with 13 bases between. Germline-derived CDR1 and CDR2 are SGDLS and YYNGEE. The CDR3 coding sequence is TGTGCCAGCAGCGTAGGGGGAGCGGTTGGTGAGCAGTTCTTC. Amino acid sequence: CASSVGGAVGEQFF.

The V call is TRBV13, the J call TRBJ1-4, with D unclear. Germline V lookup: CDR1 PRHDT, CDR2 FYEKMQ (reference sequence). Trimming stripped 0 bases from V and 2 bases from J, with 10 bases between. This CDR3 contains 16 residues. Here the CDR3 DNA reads TGTGCCAGCAGCTTAGGGGCTACCGTCACTAATGAAAAACTGTTTTTT. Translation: CASSLGATVTNEKLFF.

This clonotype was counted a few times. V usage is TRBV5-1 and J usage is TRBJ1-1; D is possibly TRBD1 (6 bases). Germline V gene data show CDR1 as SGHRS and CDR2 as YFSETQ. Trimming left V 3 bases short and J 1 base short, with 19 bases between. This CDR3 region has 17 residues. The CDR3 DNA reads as TGCGCCAGCAGCTCCGCGCAGATGATACAGGGGAACACTGAAGCTTTCTTT. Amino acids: CASSSAQMIQGNTEAFF.

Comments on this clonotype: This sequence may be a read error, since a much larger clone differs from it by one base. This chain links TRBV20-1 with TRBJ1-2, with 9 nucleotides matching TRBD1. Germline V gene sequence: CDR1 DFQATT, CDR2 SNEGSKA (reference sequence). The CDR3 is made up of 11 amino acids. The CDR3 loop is CNAGTGNGYTF. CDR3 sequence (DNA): TGCAATGCTGGGACAGGGAATGGCTACACCTTC.

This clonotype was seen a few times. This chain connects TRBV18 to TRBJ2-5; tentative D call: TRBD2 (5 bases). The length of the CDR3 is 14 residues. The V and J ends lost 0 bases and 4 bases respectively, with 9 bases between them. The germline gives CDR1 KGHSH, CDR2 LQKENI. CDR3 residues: CASSPPGVRETQYF. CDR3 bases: TGTGCCAGCTCACCACCCGGGGTCCGAGAGACCCAGTACTTC.

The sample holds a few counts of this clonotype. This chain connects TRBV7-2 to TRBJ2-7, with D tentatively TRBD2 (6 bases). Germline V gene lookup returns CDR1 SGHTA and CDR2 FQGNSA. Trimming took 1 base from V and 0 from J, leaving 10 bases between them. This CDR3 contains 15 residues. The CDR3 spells CASSLDGGFSYEQYF. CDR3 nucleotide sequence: TGTGCCAGCAGCTTAGACGGAGGGTTCTCCTACGAGCAGTACTTC. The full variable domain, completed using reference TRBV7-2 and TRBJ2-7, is GAGVSQSPSNKVTEKGKDVELRCDPISGHTALYWYRQSLGQGLEFLIYFQGNSAPDKSGLPSDRFSAERTGGSVSTLTIQRTQQEDSAVYLCASSLDGGFSYEQYFGPGTRLTVT.

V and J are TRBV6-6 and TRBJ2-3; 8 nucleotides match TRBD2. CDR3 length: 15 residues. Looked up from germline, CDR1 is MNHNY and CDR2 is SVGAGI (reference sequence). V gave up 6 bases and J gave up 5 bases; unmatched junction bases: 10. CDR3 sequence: CASSAESGGRDTQYF. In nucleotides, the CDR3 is TGTGCCAGCAGCGCCGAGAGCGGGGGTAGAGATACGCAGTATTTT.

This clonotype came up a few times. CDR3 nucleotide sequence: TGCAGTGCTAGTGAAGGGACAGTAAGTTATGGCTACACCTTC. This codes for CSASEGTVSYGYTF. The chain recombines TRBV20-1 with TRBJ1-2, with 7 bases identical to TRBD1. Germline V gene lookup returns CDR1 DFQATT and CDR2 SNEGSKA (reference sequence). This CDR3 contains 14 residues. J lost 5 bases, V lost 3 bases, and 9 bases had no gene match.

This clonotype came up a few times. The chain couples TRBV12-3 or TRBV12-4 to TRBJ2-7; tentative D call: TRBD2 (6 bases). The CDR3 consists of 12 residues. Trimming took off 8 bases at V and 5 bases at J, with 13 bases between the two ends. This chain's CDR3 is CASRGNSDEQYF. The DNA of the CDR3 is TGTGCCAGCCGGGGGAATTCGGACGAGCAGTACTTC.

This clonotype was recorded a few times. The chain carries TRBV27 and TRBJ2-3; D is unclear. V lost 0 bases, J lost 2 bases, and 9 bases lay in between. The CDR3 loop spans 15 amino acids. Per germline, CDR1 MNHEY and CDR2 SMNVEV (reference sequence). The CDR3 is CASSLSIVTTDTQYF. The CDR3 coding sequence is TGTGCCAGCAGTTTATCGATTGTGACCACAGATACGCAGTATTTT.

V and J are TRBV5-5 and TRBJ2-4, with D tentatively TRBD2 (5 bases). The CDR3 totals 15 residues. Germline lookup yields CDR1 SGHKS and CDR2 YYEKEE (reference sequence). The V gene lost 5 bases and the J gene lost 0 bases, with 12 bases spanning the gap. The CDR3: CASSLTILAKNIQYF. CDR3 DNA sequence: TGTGCCAGCAGTCTGACTATTTTAGCCAAAAACATTCAGTACTTC.

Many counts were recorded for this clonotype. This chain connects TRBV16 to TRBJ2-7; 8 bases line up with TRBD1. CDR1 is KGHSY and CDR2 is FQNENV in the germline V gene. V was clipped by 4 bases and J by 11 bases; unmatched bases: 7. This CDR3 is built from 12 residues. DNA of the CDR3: TGTGCCAGCAGCCGAACGACAGGGGAGAAGTACTTC. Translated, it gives CASSRTTGEKYF.

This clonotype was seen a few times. For the CDR3, the DNA is TGTGCCAGCAGCCAAGAGCTGGGGGTCCAGTACTTC. Translating gives CASSQELGVQYF. The chain recombines TRBV3-1 with TRBJ2-5; D tentatively fits TRBD1 or TRBD2 (5 bases each). V lost 0 bases to trimming and J lost 10 bases, with 9 bases between them. The V gene's germline CDR1 is LGHDT and CDR2 YNNKEL (reference sequence). This CDR3 comprises 12 residues.

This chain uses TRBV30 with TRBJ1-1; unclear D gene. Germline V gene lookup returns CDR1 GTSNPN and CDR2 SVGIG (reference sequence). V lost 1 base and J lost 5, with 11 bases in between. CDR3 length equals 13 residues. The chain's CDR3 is CAWSGNRGTEAFF. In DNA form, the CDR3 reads TGTGCCTGGAGTGGAAACAGAGGGACTGAAGCTTTCTTT.

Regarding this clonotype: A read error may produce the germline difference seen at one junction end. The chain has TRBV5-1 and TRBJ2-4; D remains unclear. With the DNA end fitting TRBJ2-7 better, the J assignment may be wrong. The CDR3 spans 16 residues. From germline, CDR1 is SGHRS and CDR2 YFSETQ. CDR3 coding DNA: TGCGCCAGCAGCTTCCGGCCGGATGGTAGCTCCTCCGAGCAGTACTTC. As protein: CASSFRPDGSSSEQYF.

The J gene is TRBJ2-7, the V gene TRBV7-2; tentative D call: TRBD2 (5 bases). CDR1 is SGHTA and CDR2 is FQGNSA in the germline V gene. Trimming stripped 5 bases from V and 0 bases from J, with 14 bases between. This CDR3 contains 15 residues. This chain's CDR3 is CASSHISGNSYEQYF. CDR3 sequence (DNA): TGTGCCAGCAGCCACATCAGCGGAAACTCCTACGAGCAGTACTTC.

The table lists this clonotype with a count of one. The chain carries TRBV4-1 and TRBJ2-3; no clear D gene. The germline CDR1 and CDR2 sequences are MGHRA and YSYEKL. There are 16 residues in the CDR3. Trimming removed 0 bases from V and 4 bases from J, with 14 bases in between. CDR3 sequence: CASSQDPRIGADTQYF. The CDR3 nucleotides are TGCGCCAGCAGCCAAGACCCAAGGATAGGCGCAGATACGCAGTATTTT.

CDR3 bases: TGTGCCAGCAGCTTAGGTCTGGGACAGGACTACGAGCAGTACTTC. This gives the protein CASSLGLGQDYEQYF. The rearrangement joins TRBV7-2 to TRBJ2-7, with 8 bases aligning to TRBD1. Germline CDR1 SGHTA, CDR2 FQGNSA. V shed 1 base and J 3 bases; nucleotides not matched to a gene: 5. This CDR3 has 15 amino acids. Full variable domain (outside the CDR3, taken from reference TRBV7-2 and TRBJ2-7): GAGVSQSPSNKVTEKGKDVELRCDPISGHTALYWYRQSLGQGLEFLIYFQGNSAPDKSGLPSDRFSAERTGGSVSTLTIQRTQQEDSAVYLCASSLGLGQDYEQYFGPGTRLTVT.

The DNA of the CDR3 is TGTGCCAGCAGTGATGGGGGAGAAGCTTTCTTT. Protein: CASSDGGEAFF. This chain joins TRBV25-1 and TRBJ1-1, with D tentatively TRBD1 (5 bases). Germline CDR1 MGHDK, CDR2 SYGVNS. With 3 bases removed from V and 8 bases from J, the gap between germline ends came to 7 bases. This CDR3 region has 11 residues.